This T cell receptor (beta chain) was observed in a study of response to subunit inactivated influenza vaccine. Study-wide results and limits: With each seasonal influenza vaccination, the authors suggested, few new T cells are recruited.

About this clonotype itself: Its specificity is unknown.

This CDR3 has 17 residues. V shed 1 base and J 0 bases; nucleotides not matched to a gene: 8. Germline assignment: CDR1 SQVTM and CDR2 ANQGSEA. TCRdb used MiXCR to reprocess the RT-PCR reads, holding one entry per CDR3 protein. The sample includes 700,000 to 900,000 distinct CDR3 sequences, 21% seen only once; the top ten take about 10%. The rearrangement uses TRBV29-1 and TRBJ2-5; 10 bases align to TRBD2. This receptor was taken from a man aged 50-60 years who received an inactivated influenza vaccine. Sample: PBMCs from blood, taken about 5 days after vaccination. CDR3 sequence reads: CSVEAKGTSENQETQYF. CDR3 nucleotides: TGCAGCGTTGAAGCTAAAGGGACTAGCGAGAACCAAGAGACCCAGTACTTC.